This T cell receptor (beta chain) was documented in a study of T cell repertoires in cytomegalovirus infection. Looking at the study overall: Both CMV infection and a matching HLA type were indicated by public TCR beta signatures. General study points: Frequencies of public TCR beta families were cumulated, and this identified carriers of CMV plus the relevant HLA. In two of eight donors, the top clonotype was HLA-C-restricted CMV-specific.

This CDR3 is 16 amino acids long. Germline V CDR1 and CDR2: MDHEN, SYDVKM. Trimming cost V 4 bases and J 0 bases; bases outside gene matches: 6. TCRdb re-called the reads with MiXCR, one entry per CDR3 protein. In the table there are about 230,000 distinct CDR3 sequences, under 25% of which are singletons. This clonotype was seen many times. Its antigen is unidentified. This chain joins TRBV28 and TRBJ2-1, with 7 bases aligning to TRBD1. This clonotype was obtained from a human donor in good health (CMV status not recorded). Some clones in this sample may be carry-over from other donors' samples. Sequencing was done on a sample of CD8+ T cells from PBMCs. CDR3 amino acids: CASSSTRDSSYNEQFF. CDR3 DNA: TGTGCCAGCAGTTCAACCCGGGACAGCTCCTACAATGAGCAGTTCTTC.